This T cell receptor beta chain appears in the sequencing data of a study of OX40 agonist ivuxolimab in advanced cancers. Overall study: Dose-escalation cases comprised hepatocellular carcinoma, melanoma, renal cell or head and neck cancer.

General study points: Averaging showed that CD8+ T cells had more expanded clones than CD4+ did.

From germline, CDR1 is SGHDT and CDR2 YYEEEE. CDR3 length: 13 amino acids. With regard to this clone: Its specificity is unknown. Compared with germline, one end of the junction differs, possibly owing to a read error.

The method was immunoSEQ multiplex PCR; TCRdb's version includes in-frame clones alone and lacks a portion of them. This sample carries approximately 57,000 clones, 88% of them seen once, and the ten largest clones take 11%. Peripheral blood came from all dose cohorts at three timepoints. The sequences come from CD4+ or CD8+ T cells sorted from blood, collected in a trial of the OX40 agonist ivuxolimab. V and J are TRBV5-6 and TRBJ1-4; TRBD1 aligns across 8 bases. The TCR comes from an adult with an advanced solid tumor such as melanoma, head and neck, liver or kidney cancer. Here the CDR3 DNA reads TGTGCCAGCAGTTTGGACAGGGAAGAAAAACTGTTTTTT. This encodes CASSLDREEKLFF.